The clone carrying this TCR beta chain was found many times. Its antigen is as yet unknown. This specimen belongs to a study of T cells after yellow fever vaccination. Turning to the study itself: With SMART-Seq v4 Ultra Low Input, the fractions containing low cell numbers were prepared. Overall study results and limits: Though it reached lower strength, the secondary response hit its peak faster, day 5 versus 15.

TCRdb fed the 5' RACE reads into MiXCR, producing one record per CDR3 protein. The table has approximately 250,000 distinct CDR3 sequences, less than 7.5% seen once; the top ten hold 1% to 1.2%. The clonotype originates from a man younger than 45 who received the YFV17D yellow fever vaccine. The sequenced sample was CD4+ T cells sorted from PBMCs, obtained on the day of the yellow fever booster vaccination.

CDR3 protein: CAIRRDTQLGTGELFF. CDR3 sequence (DNA): TGTGCCATCAGACGGGACACCCAGCTGGGGACCGGGGAGCTGTTTTTT. The J gene is TRBJ2-2, the V gene TRBV10-3, with D possibly matching TRBD1 (6 bases). V was shortened by 6 bases and J by 5 bases, with 19 bases between the two germline ends. CDR1 is ENHRY, CDR2 SYGVKD, per germline. This CDR3 is built from 16 residues.